This T cell receptor (beta chain) emerged from a study of T-cell reconstitution after alpha-beta-depleted transplantation in children. The authors prepared the TCRbeta library with unique molecular identifiers. TCRdb used MiXCR to reprocess the PCR reads, holding one entry per CDR3 protein. The table records about 500,000 distinct CDR3 sequences, around a third of them present only once. Between the trimmed V and J ends, which lost 4 bases and 0 bases, there was a span of 10 bases. The CDR3 sequence is 15 residues long. The germline V gene has CDR1 SGHDN and CDR2 FVKESK. This sample comprised PBMCs from the stem cell graft donor, obtained from the stem cell graft. The chain couples TRBV14 to TRBJ2-1; no clear D gene. The TCR comes from a human donor who donated a stem cell graft to a child with aplastic anemia. CDR3 loop: CASSLILSSYNEQFF. The DNA for the CDR3 is TGTGCCAGCAGCCTAATACTCAGCTCCTACAATGAGCAGTTCTTC.